This T cell receptor beta chain was documented in a study of T cells in Graves' hyperthyroidism and ophthalmopathy. Study findings and constraints: The majority of expanded thyroid clonotypes above 0.001 also appeared in blood. Ophthalmopathy was separated from stable hyperthyroidism by a 13 V-J model. Model predictions of ophthalmopathy came a median approximately 6.8 months before onset.

Diagnostic decisions used clinical symptoms, serum thyroxine and TRAb, thyroid ultrasound and orbital computed tomography. As for this clonotype: The antigen remains undetermined.

RNA transcripts yielded amplified TCR beta CDR3 regions. A first-round RT-PCR of the TCR CDR3 used the HTBI primer set. MiXCR, applied by TCRdb to the multiplex PCR reads, yields one record per CDR3 protein. The table has approximately 430,000 distinct CDR3 sequences, roughly 14% seen once. This sequence originates from a man aged 18 to 35 with Graves' ophthalmopathy. The sample was blood.

The CDR3 bases are TGCGCCAGCAGCCAAGATTTTCGCAGGGGGTACACTGAAGCTTTCTTT. It yields the protein CASSQDFRRGYTEAFF. V and J are TRBV4-1 and TRBJ1-1, with 7 bases aligning to TRBD1. This CDR3 spans 16 amino acids. The V gene's germline CDR1 is MGHRA and CDR2 YSYEKL. V lost 0 bases to trimming and J lost 3 bases; unmatched junction nucleotides: 7.